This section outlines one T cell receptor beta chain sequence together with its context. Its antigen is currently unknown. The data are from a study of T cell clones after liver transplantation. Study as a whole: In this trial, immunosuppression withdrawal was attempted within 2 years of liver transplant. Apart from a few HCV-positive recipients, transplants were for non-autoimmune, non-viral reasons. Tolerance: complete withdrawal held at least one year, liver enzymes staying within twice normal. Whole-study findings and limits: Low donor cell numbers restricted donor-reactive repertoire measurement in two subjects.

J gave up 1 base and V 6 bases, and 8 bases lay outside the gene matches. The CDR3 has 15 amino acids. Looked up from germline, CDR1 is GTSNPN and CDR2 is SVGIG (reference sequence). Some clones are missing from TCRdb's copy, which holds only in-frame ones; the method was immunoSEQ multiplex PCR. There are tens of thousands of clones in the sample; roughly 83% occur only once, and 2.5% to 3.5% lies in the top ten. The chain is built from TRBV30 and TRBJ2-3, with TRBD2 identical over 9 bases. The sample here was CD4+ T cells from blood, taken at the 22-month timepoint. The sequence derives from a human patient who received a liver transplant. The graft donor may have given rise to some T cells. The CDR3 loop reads CACTWREGRTDTQYF. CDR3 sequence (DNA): TGTGCCTGTACTTGGCGGGAGGGGCGCACAGATACGCAGTATTTT. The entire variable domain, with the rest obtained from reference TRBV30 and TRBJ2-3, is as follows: SQTIHQWPATLVQPVGSPLSLECTVEGTSNPNLYWYRQAAGRGLQLLFYSVGIGQISSEVPQNLSASRPQDRQFILSSKKLLLSDSGFYLCACTWREGRTDTQYFGPGTRLTVL.